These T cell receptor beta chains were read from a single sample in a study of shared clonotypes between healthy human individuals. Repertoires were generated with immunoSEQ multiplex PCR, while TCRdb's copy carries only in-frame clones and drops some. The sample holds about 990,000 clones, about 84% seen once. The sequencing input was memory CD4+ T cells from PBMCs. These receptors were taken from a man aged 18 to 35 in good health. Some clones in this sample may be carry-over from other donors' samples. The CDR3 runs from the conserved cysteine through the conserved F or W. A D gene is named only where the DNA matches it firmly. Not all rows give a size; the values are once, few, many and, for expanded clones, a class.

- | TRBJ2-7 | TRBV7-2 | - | CASSLGSTRNSREQYF | TGTGCCAGCAGCCTGGGGTCAACTAGAAATTCACGCGAGCAGTACTTC
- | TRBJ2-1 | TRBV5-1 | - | CASRRDGTQPDNEQFF | TGCGCCAGCAGACGGGACGGAACCCAACCCGACAATGAGCAGTTCTTC
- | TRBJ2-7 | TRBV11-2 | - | CASSPGWETAIYEQYF | TGTGCCAGCAGCCCCGGGTGGGAGACAGCGATCTACGAGCAGTACTTC
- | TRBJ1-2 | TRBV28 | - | CASSLYRGGARGYTF | TGTGCCAGCAGTTTGTATAGGGGCGGTGCGCGGGGCTACACCTTC
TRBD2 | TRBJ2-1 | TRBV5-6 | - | CASSRSGRTYNEQFF | TGTGCCAGCAGCCGTAGCGGGAGAACTTACAATGAGCAGTTCTTC
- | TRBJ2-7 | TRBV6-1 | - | CASRGPGPTPYEQYF | TGTGCCAGCAGGGGACCGGGACCCACACCCTACGAGCAGTACTTC
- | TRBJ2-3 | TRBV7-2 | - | CASSRTGPSSTDTQYF | TGTGCCAGCAGCCGGACTGGGCCTTCTAGCACAGATACGCAGTATTTT
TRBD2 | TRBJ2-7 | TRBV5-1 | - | CASSLLAGSVDEQYF | TGCGCCAGCAGCTTACTAGCGGGATCGGTGGACGAGCAGTACTTC
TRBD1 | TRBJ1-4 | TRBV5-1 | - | CASRRTGGDTTNEKLFF | TGCGCCAGCAGGAGGACAGGGGGCGATACAACTAATGAAAAACTGTTTTTT
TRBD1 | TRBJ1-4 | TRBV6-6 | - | CATWGQAQPTLFF | TGTGCCACCTGGGGACAGGCCCAACCTACACTGTTTTTT
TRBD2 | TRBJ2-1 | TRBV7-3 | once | CASSRTSDYNEQFF | TGTGCCAGCAGCCGGACTAGCGACTACAATGAGCAGTTCTTC
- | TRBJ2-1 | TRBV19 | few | CARRVRRLNNEQFF | TGTGCCAGGAGGGTGCGCCGACTTAACAATGAGCAGTTCTTC
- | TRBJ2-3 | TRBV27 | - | CASSLRQGTDTQYF | TGTGCCAGCAGTTTAAGGCAGGGCACAGATACGCAGTATTTT
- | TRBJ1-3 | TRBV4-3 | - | CASSQAPQGSGNTIYF | TGCGCCAGCAGCCAAGCCCCTCAGGGTTCCGGAAACACCATATATTTT
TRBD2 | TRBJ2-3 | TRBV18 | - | CASSLAGGPTDTQYF | TGTGCCAGCTCACTAGCGGGAGGGCCTACAGATACGCAGTATTTT
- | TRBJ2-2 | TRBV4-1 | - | CASSQESGPRELFF | TGCGCCAGCAGCCAAGAGTCGGGGCCCCGGGAGCTGTTTTTT
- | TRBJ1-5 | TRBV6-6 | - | CASSYPGTSNQPQHF | TGTGCCAGCAGTTACCCCGGGACTAGCAATCAGCCCCAGCATTTT
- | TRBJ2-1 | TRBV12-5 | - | CASGLVPGTENEQFF | TGTGCTAGTGGTTTGGTCCCAGGGACGGAGAATGAGCAGTTCTTC
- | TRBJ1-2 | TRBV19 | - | CASTGTALLIGDYGYTF | TGTGCCAGTACCGGCACAGCCCTCCTAATTGGGGACTATGGCTACACCTTC
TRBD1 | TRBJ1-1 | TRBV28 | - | CASSRGGAQGRDTEAFF | TGTGCCAGCAGCCGAGGGGGGGCACAGGGGAGAGACACTGAAGCTTTCTTT
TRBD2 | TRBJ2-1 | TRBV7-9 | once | CASSSGLQWAEQFF | TGTGCCAGCAGCTCGGGACTACAATGGGCTGAGCAGTTCTTC
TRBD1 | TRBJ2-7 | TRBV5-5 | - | CASSLETGVYEQYF | TGTGCCAGCAGCTTGGAGACAGGGGTCTACGAGCAGTACTTC
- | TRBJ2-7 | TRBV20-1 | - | CSASPRYEQYF | TGCAGTGCTAGTCCCAGGTACGAGCAGTACTTC
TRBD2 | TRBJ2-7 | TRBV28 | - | CATGTSGRTYEQYF | TGTGCCACCGGGACTAGCGGGAGAACCTACGAGCAGTACTTC
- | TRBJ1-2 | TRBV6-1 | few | CASSLTWSNGYTF | TGTGCCAGCAGCTTAACATGGTCGAATGGCTACACCTTC
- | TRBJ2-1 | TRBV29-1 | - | CSVGLRSGPTGDEQFF | TGCAGCGTTGGTCTTCGTTCAGGGCCCACCGGGGATGAGCAGTTCTTC
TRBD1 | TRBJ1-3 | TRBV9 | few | CASSAGGDRDRVLSGNTIYF | TGTGCCAGCAGCGCGGGAGGGGACCGGGACAGGGTACTCTCTGGAAACACCATATATTTT
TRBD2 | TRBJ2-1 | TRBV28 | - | CASRSWTSGINEQFF | TGTGCCAGCAGATCCTGGACTAGCGGGATCAATGAGCAGTTCTTC
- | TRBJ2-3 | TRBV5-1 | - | CASSLFTRRTDTQYF | TGCGCCAGCAGCTTGTTTACGCGTCGCACAGATACGCAGTATTTT
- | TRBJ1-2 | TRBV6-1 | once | CASTVARDYGYTF | TGTGCCAGCACCGTGGCCAGGGATTATGGCTACACCTTC